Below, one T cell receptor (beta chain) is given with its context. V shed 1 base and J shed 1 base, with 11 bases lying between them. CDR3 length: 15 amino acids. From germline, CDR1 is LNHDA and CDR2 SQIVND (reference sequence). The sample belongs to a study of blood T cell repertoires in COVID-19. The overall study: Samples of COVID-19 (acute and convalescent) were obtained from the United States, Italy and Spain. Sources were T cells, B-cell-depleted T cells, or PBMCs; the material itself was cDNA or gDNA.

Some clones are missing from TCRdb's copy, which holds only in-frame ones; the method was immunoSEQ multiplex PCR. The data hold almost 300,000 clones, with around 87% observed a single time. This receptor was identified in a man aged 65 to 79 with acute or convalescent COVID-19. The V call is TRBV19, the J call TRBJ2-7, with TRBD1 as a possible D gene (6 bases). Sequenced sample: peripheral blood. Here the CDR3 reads CASSIGRDRSYEQYF. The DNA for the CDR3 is TGTGCCAGTAGTATAGGTCGCGACAGGTCCTACGAGCAGTACTTC.